This T cell receptor beta chain was identified during a study of graft-versus-host responses after intestinal transplantation. Study as a whole: Transplants were multivisceral, liver-intestinal, or isolated intestinal. Study-wide points: Within the allografts of patients who had graft-donor T cell macrochimerism, graft-versus-host to host-versus-graft clonal ratios were high. The recipient marrow held GvH clones, and some of them showed up first in ileum or blood.

Profiled with immunoSEQ multiplex PCR; TCRdb holds only in-frame clones, not every one. The top ten clones hold roughly 5% of a sample with 17,000 or so clones, around 82% of them seen once. The CDR3 totals 13 residues. Looked up from germline, CDR1 is MNHEY and CDR2 is SMNVEV (reference sequence). V gave up 8 bases and J gave up 7 bases; unmatched junction bases: 7. In the case of this clone: Its antigen remains unknown.

Researchers processed graft tissue to release intraepithelial and lamina propria lymphocytes. The clonotype comes from a human patient who received an intestinal transplant, so some T cells may come from the graft donor. The sample in question was ileum tissue, obtained 17 days after transplant. This chain joins TRBV27 and TRBJ2-7; TRBD2 matches at 11 bases. The CDR3 is CASWLAGGLEQYF. The DNA for the CDR3 is TGTGCCAGCTGGCTAGCGGGAGGTCTTGAGCAGTACTTC.